This is a list of T cell receptor beta chains from one sample in a study of T cell responses to AZD1222 COVID-19 vaccine. Assay used: immunoSEQ multiplex PCR; TCRdb lists only in-frame clones, some missing. The table shows over 150,000 clones, with around 87% occurring only once. The sample was peripheral blood, taken on day 0 of AZD1222 vaccination. All receptors derive from an adult in good health. Both conserved end residues are part of each CDR3. The size of a clone is reported for some rows only, either as once, few or many, or as a class for expanded clones.

j_call v_call clone_size cdr3_aa
TRBJ1-2 TRBV3-1/TRBV3-2 - CASSQDPDGNYGYTF
TRBJ2-1 TRBV7-3 - CASSSGLYNEQFF
TRBJ1-5 TRBV6-1 few CASSERSNQPQHF
TRBJ1-1 TRBV29-1 - CSGGVENTEAFF
TRBJ1-5 TRBV6-5 - CFVGQNNQPQHF
TRBJ2-5 TRBV3-1/TRBV3-2 once CASSPGTSQGETQYF
TRBJ2-7 TRBV19 - CASRPGQKAYEQYF
TRBJ2-3 TRBV5-1 - CASSLRQLAGAADTQYF
TRBJ2-7 TRBV7-2 - CASSLGSGPSYEQYF
TRBJ2-6 TRBV7-3 - CASSSISEGASGANVLTF
TRBJ2-2 TRBV9 - CASSVWTGELFF
TRBJ1-2 TRBV7-2 - CASSLTKYGYTF
TRBJ2-5 TRBV4-1 once CASSQEDSVIGETQYF
TRBJ2-5 TRBV13 - CASSLSSGGYTETQYF
TRBJ2-3 TRBV29-1 - CSPEGTGGVTDTQYF
TRBJ2-2 TRBV5-1 - CASSLEDRGATGELFF
TRBJ1-4 TRBV4-1 few CASSQVGGLNEKLFF
TRBJ2-5 TRBV29-1 - CSVRLAVQETQYF
TRBJ2-6 TRBV28 - CASSLFSGAGANVLTF
TRBJ2-7 TRBV7-9 - CASSSRRGGFYEQYF
TRBJ2-5 TRBV5-5 - CASSRSLAGAIQETQYF
TRBJ2-7 TRBV13 - CASSFSYEQYF
TRBJ1-1 TRBV13 - CASTFAGTEAFF
TRBJ2-1 TRBV6-5 - CASTGRVYNEQFF